This record covers a single TCR beta chain. Its antigen remains unidentified. This specimen belongs to a study of radiotherapy plus CTLA-4 blockade in lung cancer. Study-wide background: Patients showed objective responses in 15% to 20% of cases, and disease control was achieved by 30% to 35%.

Sequencing was performed with immunoSEQ multiplex PCR; in TCRdb, only in-frame clones are kept and a portion is missing. This repertoire shows about 120,000 clones, around 75% found once; its top ten account for 5.2%. The CDR3 consists of 13 residues. The germline V gene has CDR1 SNHLY and CDR2 FYNNEI. With 4 bases removed from V and 1 base from J, the gap between germline ends came to 4 bases. General study results and limits: Clones derived from tumor TCRs expanded in blood after radiotherapy plus ipilimumab.

The V call is TRBV2, the J call TRBJ2-2; no clear D. Material: peripheral blood, obtained from a patient treated with radiotherapy plus ipilimumab. This TCR was recovered from a human donor with non-small cell lung cancer who had a partial response to radiotherapy plus ipilimumab. The CDR3 nucleotides read TGTGCCAGCAGTGTACAGAACACCGGGGAGCTGTTTTTT. This encodes CASSVQNTGELFF.